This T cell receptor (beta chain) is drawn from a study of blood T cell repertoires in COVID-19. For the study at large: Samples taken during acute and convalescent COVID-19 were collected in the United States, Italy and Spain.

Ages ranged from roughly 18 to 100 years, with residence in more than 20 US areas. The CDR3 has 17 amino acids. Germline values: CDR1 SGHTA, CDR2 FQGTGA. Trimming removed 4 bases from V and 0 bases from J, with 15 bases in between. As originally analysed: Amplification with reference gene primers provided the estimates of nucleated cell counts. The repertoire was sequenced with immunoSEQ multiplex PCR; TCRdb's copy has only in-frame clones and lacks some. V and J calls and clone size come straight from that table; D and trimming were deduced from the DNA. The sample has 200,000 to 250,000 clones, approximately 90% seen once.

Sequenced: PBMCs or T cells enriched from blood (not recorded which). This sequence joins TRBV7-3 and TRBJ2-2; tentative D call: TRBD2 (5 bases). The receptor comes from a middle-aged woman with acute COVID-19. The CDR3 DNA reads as TGTGCCAGCAGCTCTAGCTCAGGCGCCGCGAACACCGGGGAGCTGTTTTTT. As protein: CASSSSSGAANTGELFF. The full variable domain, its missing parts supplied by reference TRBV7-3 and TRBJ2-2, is GAGVSQTPSNKVTEKGKYVELRCDPISGHTALYWYRQSLGQGPEFLIYFQGTGAADDSGLPNDRFFAVRPEGSVSTLKIQRTERGDSAVYLCASSSSSGAANTGELFFGEGSRLTVL.